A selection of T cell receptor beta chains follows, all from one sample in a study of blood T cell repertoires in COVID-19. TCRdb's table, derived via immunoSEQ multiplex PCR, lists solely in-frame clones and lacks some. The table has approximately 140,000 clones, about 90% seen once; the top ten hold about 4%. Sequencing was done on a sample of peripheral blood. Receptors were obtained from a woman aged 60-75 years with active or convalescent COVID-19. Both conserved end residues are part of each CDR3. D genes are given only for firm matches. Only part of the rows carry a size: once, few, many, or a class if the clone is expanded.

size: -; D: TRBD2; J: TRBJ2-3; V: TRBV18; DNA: TGTGCCAGCTCCCCAGCGGGGGGGCCGGGAGATACGCAGTATTTT; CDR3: CASSPAGGPGDTQYF
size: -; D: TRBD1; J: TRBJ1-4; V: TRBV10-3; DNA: TGTGCCATCAGTGGATCCCCGGACAGGTTAAATGAAAAACTGTTTTTT; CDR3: CAISGSPDRLNEKLFF
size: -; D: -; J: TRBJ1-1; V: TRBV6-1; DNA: TGTGCCAGCAGTGAACAGGGAGGGTATGAAGCTTTCTTT; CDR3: CASSEQGGYEAFF
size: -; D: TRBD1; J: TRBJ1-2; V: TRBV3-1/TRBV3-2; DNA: TGTGCCAGCAGCCAAGACTACAGGGGCAGAGGAGGTAGAGGCTACACCTTC; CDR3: CASSQDYRGRGGRGYTF
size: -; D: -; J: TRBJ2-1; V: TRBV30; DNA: TGTGCCTGGAGCCTCCGCAATGAGCAGTTCTTC; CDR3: CAWSLRNEQFF
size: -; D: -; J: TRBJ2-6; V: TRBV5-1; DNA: TGCGCCAGCAGGGCCTCTGGGGCCAACGTCCTGACTTTC; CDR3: CASRASGANVLTF
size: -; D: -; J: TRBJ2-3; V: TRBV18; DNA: TGTGCCAGCTCACGTGCGGGGCCGGATACGCAGTATTTT; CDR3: CASSRAGPDTQYF
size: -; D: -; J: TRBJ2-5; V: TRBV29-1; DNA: TGCAGCGTCGAACAGGACACCCAAGAGACCCAGTACTTC; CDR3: CSVEQDTQETQYF
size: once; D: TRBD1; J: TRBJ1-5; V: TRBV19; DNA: TGTGCCACAAACCAGGGACAGATCAATCAGCCCCAGCATTTT; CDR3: CATNQGQINQPQHF
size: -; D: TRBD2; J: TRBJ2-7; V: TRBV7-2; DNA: TGTGCCAGCAGCACATTAGCGGGGGGGTTCTACGAGCAGTACTTC; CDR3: CASSTLAGGFYEQYF
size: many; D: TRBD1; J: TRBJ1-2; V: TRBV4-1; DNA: TGCGCCAGCAGCCAAGTCTTGGACAGGATGAACTATGGCTACACCTTC; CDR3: CASSQVLDRMNYGYTF
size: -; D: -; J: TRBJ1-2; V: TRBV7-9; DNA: TGTGCCAGCAGCTTTTATCCTACAGATAACTATGGCTACACCTTC; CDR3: CASSFYPTDNYGYTF
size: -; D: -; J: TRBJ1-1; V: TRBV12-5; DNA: TGTGCTAGTGGTTTGTCGCTACAGGGCACTGAAGCTTTCTTT; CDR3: CASGLSLQGTEAFF
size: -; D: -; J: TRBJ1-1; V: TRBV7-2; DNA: TGTGCCAGCAGCTTAGTAAGGGGGACTGAAGCTTTCTTT; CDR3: CASSLVRGTEAFF
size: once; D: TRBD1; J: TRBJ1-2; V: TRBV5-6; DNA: TGTGCCAGCAGCTTGGGCTTGGACAGGGGGAACTATGGCTACACCTTC; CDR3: CASSLGLDRGNYGYTF
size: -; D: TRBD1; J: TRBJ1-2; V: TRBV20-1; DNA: TGCAGTGCTAGTCCCGACAGGGATAATGGCTACACCTTC; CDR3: CSASPDRDNGYTF
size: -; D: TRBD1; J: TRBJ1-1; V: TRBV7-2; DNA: TGTGCCAGCAGCTCAATGGGACAGGGGACGACCGAAGCTTTCTTT; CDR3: CASSSMGQGTTEAFF
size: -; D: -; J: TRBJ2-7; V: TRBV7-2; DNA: TGTGCCAGCAGCTTCTTCCAGGGCTACGAGCAGTACTTC; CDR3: CASSFFQGYEQYF
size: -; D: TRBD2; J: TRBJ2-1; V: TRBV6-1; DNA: TGTGCCAGCAGTGAAGGGTCGGGGGGGCAGGATGAGCAGTTCTTC; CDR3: CASSEGSGGQDEQFF
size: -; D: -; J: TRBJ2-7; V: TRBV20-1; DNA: TGCAGTGCCGCCCCAGCCTACGAGCAGTACTTC; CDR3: CSAAPAYEQYF
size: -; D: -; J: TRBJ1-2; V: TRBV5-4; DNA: TGTGCCAGCAGCTTGGAGATGCCGGGGACTAACTATGGCTACACCTTC; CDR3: CASSLEMPGTNYGYTF
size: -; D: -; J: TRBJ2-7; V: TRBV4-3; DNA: TGCGCCAGCAGCCAAGAGACGGGCTACGAGCAGTACTTC; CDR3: CASSQETGYEQYF
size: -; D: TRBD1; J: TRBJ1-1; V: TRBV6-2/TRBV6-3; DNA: TGTGCCAGCAGCGGAGGGGGCTTGAACACTGAAGCTTTCTTT; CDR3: CASSGGGLNTEAFF
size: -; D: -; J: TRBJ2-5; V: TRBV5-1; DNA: TGCGCCAGCACAGTGGACCAAGAGACCCAGTACTTC; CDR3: CASTVDQETQYF
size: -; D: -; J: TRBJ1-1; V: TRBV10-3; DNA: TGTGCCATCAGTGACCCGGACTCAGCTGAAGCTTTCTTT; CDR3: CAISDPDSAEAFF
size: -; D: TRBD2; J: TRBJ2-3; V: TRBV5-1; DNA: TGCGCCAGCAGCTCCCAGCGGGGCGGCACAGATACGCAGTATTTT; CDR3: CASSSQRGGTDTQYF
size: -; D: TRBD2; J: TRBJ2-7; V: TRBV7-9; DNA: TGTGCCAGCAGCGGGTCGGGGGGGCCCGACGAGCAGTACTTC; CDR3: CASSGSGGPDEQYF
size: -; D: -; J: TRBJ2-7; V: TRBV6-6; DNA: TGTGCCAGCAGTACGGGGGACTCGGGCTCCGAGCAGTACTTC; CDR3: CASSTGDSGSEQYF
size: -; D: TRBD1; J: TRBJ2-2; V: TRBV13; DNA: TGTGCCAGCAGCATGGGGACAGGGGCGTACACCGGGGAGCTGTTTTTT; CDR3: CASSMGTGAYTGELFF